This passage covers 7 T cell receptor beta chains from one sample sequenced in a study of blood T cell repertoires in COVID-19. Clones were sequenced by immunoSEQ multiplex PCR, and TCRdb holds only the in-frame ones, with some missing. The profile covers about 160,000 clones, with about 88% appearing a single time and 15% to 20% taken by the ten largest. Sequenced input: peripheral blood. These receptor sequences come from a man in his sixties with active or convalescent COVID-19.

As for this clone: A read error may account for a junction end that differs from germline. The V gene is TRBV10-3, the J gene TRBJ1-1; TRBD1 might be the D (6 bases). This CDR3 comprises 14 residues. CDR1 is ENHRY and CDR2 is SYGVKD in the germline V gene. CDR3 sequence reads: CATSPGTLNTEAFF. The CDR3 DNA reads TGTGCCACCAGTCCCGGGACATTGAACACTGAAGCTTTCTTT.

The CDR3 DNA follows: TGTGCCAGCAGACGTACAGGGGAGGATTCACCCCTCCACTTT. Residues: CASRRTGEDSPLHF. The rearrangement links TRBV7-9 to TRBJ1-6; 7 bases fit TRBD1. Trimming took 6 bases from V and 8 from J; bases not matched to a gene: 7. Per germline, CDR1 SEHNR and CDR2 FQNEAQ (reference sequence). The CDR3 loop spans 14 amino acids. The full variable domain, in which reference TRBV7-9 and TRBJ1-6 provide the parts outside the CDR3, is DTGVSQNPRHKITKRGQNVTFRCDPISEHNRLYWYRQTLGQGPEFLTYFQNEAQLEKSRLLSDRFSAERPKGSFSTLEIQRTEQGDSAMYLCASRRTGEDSPLHFGNGTRLTVT.

The chain has TRBV11-2 and TRBJ2-1, with 11 bases matching TRBD2. This CDR3 is built from 15 residues. V was clipped by 5 bases and J by 9 bases; unmatched bases: 9. Per germline, CDR1 SGHAT and CDR2 FQNNGV. CDR3 protein: CASSLGLAEGGEQFF. In DNA form, the CDR3 reads TGTGCCAGCAGCCTGGGACTAGCGGAGGGGGGTGAGCAGTTCTTC. The entire variable domain, with the rest obtained from reference TRBV11-2 and TRBJ2-1, is as follows: EAGVAQSPRYKIIEKRQSVAFWCNPISGHATLYWYQQILGQGPKLLIQFQNNGVVDDSQLPKDRFSAERLKGVDSTLKIQPAKLEDSAVYLCASSLGLAEGGEQFFGPGTRLTVL.

The chain carries TRBV18 and TRBJ2-2; TRBD2 might be the D (5 bases). Trimming cost V 0 bases and J 1 base, with 9 bases left between them. Germline V gene data show CDR1 as KGHSH and CDR2 as LQKENI. This CDR3 region has 16 residues. CDR3 nucleotide sequence: TGTGCCAGCTCACCACCGGGTCGGGGGAACACCGGGGAGCTGTTTTTT. This codes for CASSPPGRGNTGELFF.

The genes are TRBV15 and TRBJ1-1; 9 bases are shared with TRBD1. J lost 0 bases, V lost 1 base, and 9 bases had no gene match. The germline CDR1 and CDR2 sequences are LNHNV and YYDKDF (reference sequence). CDR3 size: 18 residues. CDR3 loop: CATSRGRWTGAMNTEAFF. The CDR3 bases are TGTGCCACCAGCAGAGGTCGGTGGACAGGGGCTATGAACACTGAAGCTTTCTTT.

This sequence joins TRBV2 and TRBJ1-2; the D gene is possibly TRBD1 (5 bases). With 1 base removed from V and 3 bases from J, the gap between germline ends came to 12 bases. CDR3 size: 15 residues. The V gene's germline CDR1 is SNHLY and CDR2 FYNNEI. The CDR3 reads CASSEEGRAYYGYTF. CDR3 coding DNA: TGTGCCAGCAGTGAAGAGGGGAGGGCTTACTATGGCTACACCTTC.

The chain is built from TRBV10-3 and TRBJ1-2, with 8 nucleotides matching TRBD1. The germline V gene has CDR1 ENHRY and CDR2 SYGVKD. J lost 6 bases, V lost 4 bases, and 4 bases had no gene match. This CDR3 is built from 13 residues. As DNA, the CDR3 is TGTGCCATCAGTGGGGGACAGGATGATGGCTACACCTTC. This sequence encodes CAISGGQDDGYTF.